This T cell receptor (beta chain) was profiled in a study of CD4 and CD8 cells across lung adenocarcinoma regions. TCRdb itself ran the PCR reads through MiXCR, one entry per CDR3 protein. Found here are roughly 17,000 distinct CDR3 sequences, 55% of them singletons; the top ten hold 30% to 35%. Germline CDR1 reads MNHEY; CDR2 reads SMNVEV (reference sequence). The CDR3 is 11 amino acids. Donors had localized lung adenocarcinoma, a non-small cell lung cancer. This rearrangement joins TRBV27 to TRBJ2-1; D is uncertain. The J call may be in error: the DNA end matches TRBJ2-7 better. Sequencing was done on a sample of CD8+ T cells from the center of a lung tumor. This receptor was taken from a female donor with lung adenocarcinoma. The CD4 and CD8 labels of this study may be unreliable. The CDR3 is CASKDRYEQYF. DNA of the CDR3: TGTGCCAGCAAGGACCGCTACGAGCAGTACTTC.